This TCR beta chain stems from a study of cytomegalovirus exposure and HLA in healthy donors. Findings and limits, study-wide: Excluded: some indistinguishable V segments such as TRBV6-2 and TRBV6-3. The authors enumerated over 150 TCR beta chains as linked to cytomegalovirus. Later genetic work tied a missense DCLRE1C variant to beta-chain V and J trimming.

This clone was seen a handful of times. No antigen is known for it. PCR primers comprised 60 Vbeta and 13 Jbeta primers. Repertoires were generated with immunoSEQ multiplex PCR, while TCRdb's copy carries only in-frame clones and drops some. The repertoire includes 200,000 to 250,000 clones, about 80% of them detected once, and more than 0.45% sits in the top ten. Losses at the gene ends were 3 bases for V and 1 base for J; bases not matched to a gene: 3. This CDR3 has 14 residues. Per the germline V gene, CDR1 is SGHKS and CDR2 is YYEKEE (reference sequence). Sequencing was done on a sample of PBMCs. This sequence joins TRBV5-5 and TRBJ1-1; TRBD1 agrees at 7 bases. This receptor was taken from a woman in her thirties or forties in good health and CMV-seronegative. CDR3 DNA: TGTGCCAGCAGCTGGGACAGCGCGAACACTGAAGCTTTCTTT. This codes for CASSWDSANTEAFF.